The entry below gives a single TCR beta chain sequence along with its context. The repertoire was sequenced with immunoSEQ multiplex PCR; TCRdb's copy has only in-frame clones and lacks some. The sample lists about 150,000 clones, around 80% occurring once. The source of the sample is a study of blood T cell repertoires in COVID-19. Background on the study: PBMCs, B-cell-depleted T cells, or T cells provided the cDNA or gDNA that made up the material.

This CDR3 contains 15 residues. Trimming took 5 bases from V and 5 from J; bases not matched to a gene: 6. Germline assignment: CDR1 SGHDT and CDR2 YYEEEE. The sequence was collected from a man in his forties or fifties who had recovered from COVID-19. The sequencing input was PBMCs or T cells enriched from blood (not recorded which). The V gene is TRBV5-6, the J gene TRBJ1-6; 8 positions match TRBD1. In DNA form, the CDR3 reads TGTGCCAGCAGACGACGACAGGGGAATAATTCACCCCTCCACTTT. Translated, it gives CASRRRQGNNSPLHF.